This T cell receptor (beta chain) was sequenced for a study of human T cells and chemical hapten exposure. In the library, unique molecular identifiers were attached to individual cDNA molecules. TCRdb called the 5' RACE reads again in MiXCR, with one record for every CDR3 protein. Here the sample spans about 110,000 distinct CDR3 sequences, roughly a fifth being singletons. General study points: Following DPC sensitization, TCRs present above 1 in 1000 frequency showed no change.

V shed 1 base, J shed 4 bases, and the junction held 6 bases outside the gene matches. The CDR3 spans 17 residues. Looked up from germline, CDR1 is MNHEY and CDR2 is SVGAGI. Note on this clonotype: The antigen is not known.

Total RNA came from unfractionated whole blood. The clonotype originates from a human donor in good health. The chain uses TRBV6-5 and TRBJ2-7; TRBD2 agrees at 14 bases. In DNA form, the CDR3 reads TGTGCCAGCAGTTACTTAGGACTAGCGGGAGGAATGTACGAGCAGTACTTC. As protein: CASSYLGLAGGMYEQYF.